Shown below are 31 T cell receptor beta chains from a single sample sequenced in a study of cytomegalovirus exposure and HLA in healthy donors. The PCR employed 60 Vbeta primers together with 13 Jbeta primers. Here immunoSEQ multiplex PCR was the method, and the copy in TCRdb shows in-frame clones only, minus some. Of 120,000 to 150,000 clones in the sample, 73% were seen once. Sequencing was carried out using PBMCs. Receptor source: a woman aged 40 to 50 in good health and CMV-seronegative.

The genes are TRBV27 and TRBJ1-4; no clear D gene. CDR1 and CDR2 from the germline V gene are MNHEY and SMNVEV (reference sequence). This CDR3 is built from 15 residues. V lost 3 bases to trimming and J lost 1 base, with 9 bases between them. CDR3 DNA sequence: TGTGCCAGCAGTTTGGGGAGGCTAACTAATGAAAAACTGTTTTTT. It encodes CASSLGRLTNEKLFF.

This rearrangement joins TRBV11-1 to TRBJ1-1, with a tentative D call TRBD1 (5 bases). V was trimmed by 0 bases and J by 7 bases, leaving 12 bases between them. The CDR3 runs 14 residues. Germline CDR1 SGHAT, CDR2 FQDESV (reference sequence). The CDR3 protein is CASSLANAGGEAFF. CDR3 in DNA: TGTGCCAGCAGCTTAGCGAACGCCGGGGGTGAAGCTTTCTTT.

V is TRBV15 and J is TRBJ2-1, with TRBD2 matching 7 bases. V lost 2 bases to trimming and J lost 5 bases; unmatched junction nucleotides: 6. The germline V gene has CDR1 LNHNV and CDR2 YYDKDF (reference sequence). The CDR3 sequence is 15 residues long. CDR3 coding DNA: TGTGCCACCAGCAGATTAGCAGGGACTAACAATGAGCAGTTCTTC. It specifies CATSRLAGTNNEQFF.

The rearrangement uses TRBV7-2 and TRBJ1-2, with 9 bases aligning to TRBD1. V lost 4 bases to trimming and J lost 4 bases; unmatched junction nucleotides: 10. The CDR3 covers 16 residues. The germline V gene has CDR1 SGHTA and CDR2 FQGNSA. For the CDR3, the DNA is TGTGCCAGCAGCTCCCTTTCGGGGACAGGGACCTATGGCTACACCTTC. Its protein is CASSSLSGTGTYGYTF.

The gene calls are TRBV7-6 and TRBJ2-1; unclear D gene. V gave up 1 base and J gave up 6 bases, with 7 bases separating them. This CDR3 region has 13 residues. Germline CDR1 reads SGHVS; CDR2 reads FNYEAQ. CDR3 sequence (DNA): TGTGCCAGCAGCTTAGACTATTCCAATGAGCAGTTCTTC. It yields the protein CASSLDYSNEQFF.

The CDR3 protein is CASSSQDINEKLFF. The CDR3 nucleotides are TGTGCCAGCAGCTCACAGGACATTAATGAAAAACTGTTTTTT. The V and J genes are TRBV5-4 and TRBJ1-4; a weak D match, TRBD1 (5 bases). CDR1 is SGHNT and CDR2 is YYREEE in the germline V gene (reference sequence). This CDR3 comprises 14 residues. Trimming removed 3 bases at V and 4 bases at J, with 10 bases between.

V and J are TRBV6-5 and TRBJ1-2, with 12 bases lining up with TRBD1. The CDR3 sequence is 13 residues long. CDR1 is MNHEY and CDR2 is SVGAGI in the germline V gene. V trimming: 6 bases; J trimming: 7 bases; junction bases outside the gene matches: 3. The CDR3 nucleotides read TGTGCCAGCAGGGGACAGGGGGCGCGTGGCTACACCTTC. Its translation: CASRGQGARGYTF.

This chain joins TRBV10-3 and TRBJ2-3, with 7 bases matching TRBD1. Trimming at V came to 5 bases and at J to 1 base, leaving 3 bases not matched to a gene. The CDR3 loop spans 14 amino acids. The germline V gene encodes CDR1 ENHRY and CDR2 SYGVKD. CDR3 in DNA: TGTGCCATCAGTACCGGGACAGGCACAGATACGCAGTATTTT. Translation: CAISTGTGTDTQYF.

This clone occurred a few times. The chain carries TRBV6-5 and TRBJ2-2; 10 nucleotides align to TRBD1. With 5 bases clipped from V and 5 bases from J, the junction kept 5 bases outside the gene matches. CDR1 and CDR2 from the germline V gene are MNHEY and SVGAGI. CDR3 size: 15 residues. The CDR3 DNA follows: TGTGCCAGCAGTAGACAGGGGGCGGGGACCGGGGAGCTGTTTTTT. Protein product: CASSRQGAGTGELFF.

CDR3 in amino acids: CASRFGGESSYEQYF. CDR3 in DNA: TGTGCCAGTAGGTTTGGGGGGGAAAGCTCCTACGAGCAGTACTTC. This chain uses TRBV19 with TRBJ2-7, with 7 positions matching TRBD2. The V gene end was trimmed by 6 bases and the J gene end by 0 bases; junction bases not matched to a gene: 8. The CDR3 covers 15 residues. Germline V gene sequence: CDR1 LNHDA, CDR2 SQIVND (reference sequence). The entire variable domain, with the rest obtained from reference TRBV19 and TRBJ2-7, is as follows: DGGITQSPKYLFRKEGQNVTLSCEQNLNHDAMYWYRQDPGQGLRLIYYSQIVNDFQKGDIAEGYSVSREKKESFPLTVTSAQKNPTAFYLCASRFGGESSYEQYFGPGTRLTVT.

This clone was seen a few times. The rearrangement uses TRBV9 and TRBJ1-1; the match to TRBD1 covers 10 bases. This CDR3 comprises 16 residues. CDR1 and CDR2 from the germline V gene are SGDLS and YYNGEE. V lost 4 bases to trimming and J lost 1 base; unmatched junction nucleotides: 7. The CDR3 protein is CASSPPGQGKNTEAFF. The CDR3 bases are TGTGCCAGCAGCCCGCCGGGACAGGGGAAGAACACTGAAGCTTTCTTT. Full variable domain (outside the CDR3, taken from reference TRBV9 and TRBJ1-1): DSGVTQTPKHLITATGQRVTLRCSPRSGDLSVYWYQQSLDQGLQFLIQYYNGEERAKGNILERFSAQQFPDLHSELNLSSLELGDSALYFCASSPPGQGKNTEAFFGQGTRLTVV.

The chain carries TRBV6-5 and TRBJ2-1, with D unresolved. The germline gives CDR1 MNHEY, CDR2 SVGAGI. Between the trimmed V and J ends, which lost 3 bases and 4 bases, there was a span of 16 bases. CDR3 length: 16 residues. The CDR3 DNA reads TGTGCCAGCAGTTATAAACCCAGTACCGTATACAATGAGCAGTTCTTC. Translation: CASSYKPSTVYNEQFF.

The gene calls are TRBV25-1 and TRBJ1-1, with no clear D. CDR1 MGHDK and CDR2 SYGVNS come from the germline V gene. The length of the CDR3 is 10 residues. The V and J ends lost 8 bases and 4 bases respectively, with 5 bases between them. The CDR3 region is CASRGTEAFF. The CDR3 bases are TGTGCCAGCCGGGGCACTGAAGCTTTCTTT.

The DNA for the CDR3 is TGTGCCAGCAGCTTGGAAGACAGGGGGGCGAACACTGAAGCTTTCTTT. This sequence encodes CASSLEDRGANTEAFF. This chain uses TRBV5-8 with TRBJ1-1, with 9 bases that match TRBD1. Trimming removed 0 bases from V and 1 base from J; junction bases left unmatched: 4. The V gene's germline CDR1 is SGHTS and CDR2 YDEGEE. The CDR3 sequence is 16 residues long.

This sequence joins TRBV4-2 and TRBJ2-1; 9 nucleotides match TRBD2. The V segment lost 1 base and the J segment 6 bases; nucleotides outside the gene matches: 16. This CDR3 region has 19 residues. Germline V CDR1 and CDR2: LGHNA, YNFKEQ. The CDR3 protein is CASSQATHHAGGPGNEQFF. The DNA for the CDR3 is TGTGCCAGCAGCCAAGCAACCCACCACGCGGGGGGGCCGGGCAATGAGCAGTTCTTC.

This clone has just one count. CDR3 sequence (DNA): TGTGCCAGCTCACCGTCACGACTAGCTGCCAATGAGCAGTTCTTC. Its protein is CASSPSRLAANEQFF. This chain joins TRBV18 and TRBJ2-1; 7 bases are shared with TRBD2. With V trimmed by 3 bases and J by 6 bases, 8 bases remained unmatched. The CDR3 is 15 amino acids. Germline CDR1 and CDR2: KGHSH and LQKENI.

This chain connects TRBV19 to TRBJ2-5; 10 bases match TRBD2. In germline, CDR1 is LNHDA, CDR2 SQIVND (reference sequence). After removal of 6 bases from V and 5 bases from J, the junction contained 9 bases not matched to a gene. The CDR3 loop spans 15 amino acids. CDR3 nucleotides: TGTGCCAGTAGGAACAGCGGGGGGGCCGGGGAGACCCAGTACTTC. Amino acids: CASRNSGGAGETQYF.

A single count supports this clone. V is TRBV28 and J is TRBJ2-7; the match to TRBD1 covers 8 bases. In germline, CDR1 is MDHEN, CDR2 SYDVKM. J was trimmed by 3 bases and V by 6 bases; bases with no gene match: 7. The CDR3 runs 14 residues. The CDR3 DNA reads TGTGCCAGCAGCCGTTGGACAGGGCGCTACGAGCAGTACGTC. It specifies CASSRWTGRYEQYV.

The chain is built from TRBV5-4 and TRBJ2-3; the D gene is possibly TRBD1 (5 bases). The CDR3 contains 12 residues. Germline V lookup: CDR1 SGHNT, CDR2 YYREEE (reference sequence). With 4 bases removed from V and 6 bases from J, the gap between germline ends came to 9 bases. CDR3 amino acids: CASSPNRDTQYF. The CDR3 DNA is TGTGCCAGCAGCCCGAACAGGGATACGCAGTATTTT.

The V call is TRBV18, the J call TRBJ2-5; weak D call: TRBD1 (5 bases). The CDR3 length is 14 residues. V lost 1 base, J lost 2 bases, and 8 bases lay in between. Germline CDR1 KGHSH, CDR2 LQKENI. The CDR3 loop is CASSPRTHQETQYF. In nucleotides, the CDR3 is TGTGCCAGCTCACCACGGACACATCAAGAGACCCAGTACTTC. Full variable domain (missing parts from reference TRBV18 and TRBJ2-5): NAGVMQNPRHLVRRRGQEARLRCSPMKGHSHVYWYRQLPEEGLKFMVYLQKENIIDESGMPKERFSAEFPKEGPSILRIQQVVRGDSAAYFCASSPRTHQETQYFGPGTRLLVL.

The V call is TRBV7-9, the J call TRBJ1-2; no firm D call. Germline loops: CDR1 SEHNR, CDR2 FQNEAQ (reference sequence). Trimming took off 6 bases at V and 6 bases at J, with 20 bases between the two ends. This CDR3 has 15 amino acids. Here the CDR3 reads CASSIPEERGNGYTF. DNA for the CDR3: TGTGCCAGCAGTATCCCTGAGGAGCGCGGGAATGGCTACACCTTC.

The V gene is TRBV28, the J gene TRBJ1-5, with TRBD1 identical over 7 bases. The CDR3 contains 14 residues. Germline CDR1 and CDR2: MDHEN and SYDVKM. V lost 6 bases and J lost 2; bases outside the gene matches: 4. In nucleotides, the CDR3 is TGTGCCAGCAGACAGGGACAGCGCAATCAGCCCCAGCATTTT. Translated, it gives CASRQGQRNQPQHF. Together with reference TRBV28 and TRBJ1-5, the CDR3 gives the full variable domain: DVKVTQSSRYLVKRTGEKVFLECVQDMDHENMFWYRQDPGLGLRLIYFSYDVKMKEKGDIPEGYSVSREKKERFSLILESASTNQTSMYLCASRQGQRNQPQHFGDGTRLSIL.

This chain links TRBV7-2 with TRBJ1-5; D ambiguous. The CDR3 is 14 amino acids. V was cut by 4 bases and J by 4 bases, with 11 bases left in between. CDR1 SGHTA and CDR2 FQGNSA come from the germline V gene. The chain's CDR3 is CASSSTLSNQPQHF. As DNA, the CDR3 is TGTGCCAGCAGCTCCACCCTTAGTAATCAGCCCCAGCATTTT.

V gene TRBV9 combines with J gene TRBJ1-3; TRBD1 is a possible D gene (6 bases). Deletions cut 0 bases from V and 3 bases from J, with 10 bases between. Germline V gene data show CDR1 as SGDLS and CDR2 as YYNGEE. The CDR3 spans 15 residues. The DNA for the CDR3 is TGTGCCAGCAGCGTAGATCCCAGGGGTGGAAACACCATATATTTT. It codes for CASSVDPRGGNTIYF.

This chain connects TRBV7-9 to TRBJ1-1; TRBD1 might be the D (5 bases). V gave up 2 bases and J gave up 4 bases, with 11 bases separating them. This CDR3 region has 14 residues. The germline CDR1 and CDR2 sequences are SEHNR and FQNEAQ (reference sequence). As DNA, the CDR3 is TGTGCCAGCAGCTTATCGGGGGTGGGCACTGAAGCTTTCTTT. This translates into CASSLSGVGTEAFF.

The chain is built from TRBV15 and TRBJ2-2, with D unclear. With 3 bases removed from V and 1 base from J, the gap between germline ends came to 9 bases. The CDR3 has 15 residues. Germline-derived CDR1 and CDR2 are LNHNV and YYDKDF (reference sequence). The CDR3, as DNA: TGTGCCACCAGCAGGGTACAGTGGAACACCGGGGAGCTGTTTTTT. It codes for CATSRVQWNTGELFF.

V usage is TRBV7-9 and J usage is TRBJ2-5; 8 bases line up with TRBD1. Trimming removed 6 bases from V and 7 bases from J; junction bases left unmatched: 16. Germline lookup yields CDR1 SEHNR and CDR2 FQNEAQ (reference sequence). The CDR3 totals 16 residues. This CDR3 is CASSPGRWTGLGTQYF. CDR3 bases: TGTGCCAGCAGTCCGGGGCGCTGGACAGGGCTCGGGACCCAGTACTTC. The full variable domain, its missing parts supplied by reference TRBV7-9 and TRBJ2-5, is DTGVSQNPRHKITKRGQNVTFRCDPISEHNRLYWYRQTLGQGPEFLTYFQNEAQLEKSRLLSDRFSAERPKGSFSTLEIQRTEQGDSAMYLCASSPGRWTGLGTQYFGPGTRLLVL.

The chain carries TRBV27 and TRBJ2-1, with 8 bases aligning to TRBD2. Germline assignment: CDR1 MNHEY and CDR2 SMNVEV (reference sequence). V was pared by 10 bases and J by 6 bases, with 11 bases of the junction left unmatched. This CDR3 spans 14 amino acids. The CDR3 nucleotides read TGTGCCATTGCCCGGGAGGGCTTGGGCAATGAGCAGTTCTTC. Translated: CAIAREGLGNEQFF.

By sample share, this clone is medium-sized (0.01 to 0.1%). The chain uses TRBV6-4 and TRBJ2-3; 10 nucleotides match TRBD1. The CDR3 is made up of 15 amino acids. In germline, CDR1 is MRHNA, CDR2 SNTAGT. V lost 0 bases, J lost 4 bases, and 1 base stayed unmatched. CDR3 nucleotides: TGTGCCAGCAGTGACTCGACAGGGGGCGCAGATACGCAGTATTTT. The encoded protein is CASSDSTGGADTQYF.

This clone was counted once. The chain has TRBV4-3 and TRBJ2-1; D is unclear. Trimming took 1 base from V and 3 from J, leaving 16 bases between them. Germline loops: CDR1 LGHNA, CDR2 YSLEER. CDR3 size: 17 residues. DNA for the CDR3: TGCGCCAGCAGCCAAGCGTCGAACGTGGGCCACTACAATGAGCAGTTCTTC. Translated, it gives CASSQASNVGHYNEQFF.

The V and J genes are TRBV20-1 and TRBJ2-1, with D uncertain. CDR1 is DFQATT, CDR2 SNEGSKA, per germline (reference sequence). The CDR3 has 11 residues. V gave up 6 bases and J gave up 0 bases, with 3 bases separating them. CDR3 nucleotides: TGCAGTGCCAGCTCCTACAATGAGCAGTTCTTC. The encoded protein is CSASSYNEQFF.